A single sample gave rise to the 24 T cell receptor beta chains below, sequenced in a study of metastatic and nonmetastatic thyroid tumors. Among the patients, none had received any treatment before thyroid surgery. TCRdb re-called clones via MiXCR from the PCR reads. This table has around 28,000 clones, 10% to 15% appearing once. The sequenced material came from blood. The receptors derive from a female donor with papillary thyroid cancer or a benign thyroid nodule (not recorded which). Some clones in this sample may be carry-over from other donors' samples.

This clone has a handful of counts. This CDR3 reads CASSTRQGSTEAFF. As DNA, the CDR3 is TGTGCCAGCAGCACCAGACAGGGGAGCACTGAAGCTTTCTTT. The chain links TRBV5-5 to TRBJ1-1; TRBD1 agrees at 8 bases. CDR1 is SGHKS and CDR2 is YYEKEE in the germline V gene (reference sequence). Trimming took 4 bases from V and 4 from J; bases not matched to a gene: 6. This CDR3 contains 14 residues.

Relative to its sample, this clone is medium-sized (0.01 to 0.1%). This chain links TRBV4-1 with TRBJ2-1, with 8 bases aligning to TRBD2. This CDR3 is 12 amino acids long. Unmatched junction bases numbered 7, after V lost 3 bases and J lost 15 bases. Per the germline V gene, CDR1 is MGHRA and CDR2 is YSYEKL. CDR3 coding DNA: TGCGCCAGCAGCCAGATAGCGGGATCGTGGTTCTTC. Its translation: CASSQIAGSWFF.

This clone has a count of ten or more. The rearrangement uses TRBV12-3 or TRBV12-4 and TRBJ1-1; no clear D gene. The CDR3 length is 14 residues. Trimming removed 2 bases from V and 2 bases from J, with 9 bases in between. CDR3 sequence reads: CASSLFGSNTEAFF. The CDR3 bases are TGTGCCAGCAGTTTATTCGGCTCCAACACTGAAGCTTTCTTT.

On this clone itself: The conserved phenylalanine or tryptophan is not found at the CDR3 terminus, so this likely reflects a read error. The chain's CDR3 is CVSSVEMTSGYEQFL. CDR3 nucleotides: TGTGTCAGCAGCGTAGAGATGACTAGTGGCTATGAGCAGTTCCTC. The chain recombines TRBV9 with TRBJ2-1, with D maybe TRBD2 (6 bases). Per the germline V gene, CDR1 is SGDLS and CDR2 is YYNGEE. This CDR3 contains 15 residues.

This clone has only a few counts. The chain is built from TRBV6-1 and TRBJ1-3; no definite D call. CDR1 and CDR2 from the germline V gene are MNHNS and SASEGT. The CDR3 extends over 12 amino acids. V gave up 8 bases and J gave up 2 bases, with 7 bases separating them. The CDR3 region is CASQGPGNTIYF. The CDR3 nucleotides are TGTGCCAGCCAAGGCCCTGGAAACACCATATATTTT.

This clone has just a few counts. This may be a read error, as it is one base from a much larger clone. J is TRBJ1-4 and V is TRBV6-1; unclear D gene. The germline gives CDR1 MNHNS, CDR2 SASEGT. The CDR3 length is 15 residues. This CDR3 is CAISRLPGSNEKLFF. The CDR3 nucleotides are TGTGCCATCAGTCGCCTTCCAGGATCTAATGAAAAACTGTTTTTT.

This clone was counted ten times or more. CDR3 DNA sequence: TGTGCCAGCAGCCAAGCGTGGGAGCAGTACTTC. Residues: CASSQAWEQYF. J is TRBJ2-7 and V is TRBV3-1; D not certain. The CDR3 is 11 residues long. V gave up 1 base and J gave up 7 bases, with 5 bases separating them. Germline CDR1 and CDR2: LGHDT and YNNKEL (reference sequence).

This clone was seen ten or more times. The chain couples TRBV4-1 to TRBJ2-6; no clear D. This CDR3 spans 15 amino acids. V lost 0 bases and J 0 bases, leaving 3 bases between the germline ends. The V gene's germline CDR1 is MGHRA and CDR2 YSYEKL. The CDR3: CASSQDPSGANVLTF. CDR3 DNA: TGCGCCAGCAGCCAAGATCCCTCTGGGGCCAACGTCCTGACTTTC.

In its sample, this clone ranks as medium-sized. The chain combines TRBV5-1 with TRBJ2-7; 8 nucleotides line up with TRBD2. This CDR3 region has 17 residues. Unmatched junction bases numbered 13, after V lost 0 bases and J lost 5 bases. CDR1 SGHRS and CDR2 YFSETQ come from the germline V gene. CDR3 coding DNA: TGCGCCAGCAGCTTGGCCCGTCGGGAGGGCCGAGGGAACGAGCAGTACTTC. Protein sequence: CASSLARREGRGNEQYF.

This clone has a count of ten or more. This chain links TRBV3-1 with TRBJ1-1; D gene ambiguous. Deletions cut 6 bases from V and 5 bases from J, with 1 base between. The germline V gene has CDR1 LGHDT and CDR2 YNNKEL (reference sequence). The CDR3 totals 9 residues. The CDR3 spells CASRTEAFF. The CDR3 coding sequence is TGTGCCAGCAGGACTGAAGCTTTCTTT.

This clone was recorded many times. This chain connects TRBV29-1 to TRBJ1-2; maybe TRBD1 (6 bases). The V gene lost 6 bases and the J gene lost 6 bases, with 11 bases spanning the gap. The CDR3 totals 11 residues. The germline gives CDR1 SQVTM, CDR2 ANQGSEA. CDR3 bases: TGCAGCGTGCTCAGGGGCGATGGCTACACCTTC. Protein product: CSVLRGDGYTF.

This clone was recorded at least ten times. The CDR3 DNA reads TGCGCCAGCAGTGAGTTATGGGGCGCCGGGGAGCAGTTCTTC. It yields the protein CASSELWGAGEQFF. The chain joins TRBV10-2 to TRBJ2-1; maybe TRBD1 (5 bases). Deletions cut 1 base from V and 10 bases from J, with 14 bases between. CDR1 is WSHSY and CDR2 is SAAADI in the germline V gene. The CDR3 sequence is 14 residues long.

This clone was recorded at least ten times. The chain combines TRBV6-2 or TRBV6-3 with TRBJ2-1; 12 nucleotides line up with TRBD2. J lost 4 bases, V lost 5 bases, and 0 bases had no gene match. Per germline, CDR1 MNHEY and CDR2 SVGEGT. The CDR3 has 14 amino acids. The CDR3 is CASSTSGGYNEQFF. DNA for the CDR3: TGTGCCAGCAGTACTAGCGGGGGGTACAATGAGCAGTTCTTC.

By sample share, this clone is medium-sized. V and J are TRBV6-1 and TRBJ2-7; D unclear. The CDR3 is 12 residues long. Germline V CDR1 and CDR2: MNHNS, SASEGT. Trimming shortened V by 4 bases and J by 2 bases, and 6 bases separated the two germline ends. For the CDR3, the DNA is TGTGCCAGCAGTGGGCCTCCCTACGAGCAGTACTTC. Protein: CASSGPPYEQYF.

This clone has a count of ten or more. The chain joins TRBV19 to TRBJ1-3, with D unclear. In germline, CDR1 is LNHDA, CDR2 SQIVND (reference sequence). The V end lost 1 base, the J end lost 0 bases, and 7 bases lay between the germline ends. This CDR3 contains 15 residues. The DNA of the CDR3 is TGTGCCAGTAGTATAGGCGGCAACTCTGGAAACACCATATATTTT. Its protein is CASSIGGNSGNTIYF.

This clone has at least ten counts. The genes are TRBV15 and TRBJ2-7; D not certain. The germline V and J ends were trimmed by 6 bases and 6 bases, with 9 bases remaining between them. The CDR3 is 11 amino acids. Germline V lookup: CDR1 LNHNV, CDR2 YYDKDF (reference sequence). The CDR3 loop reads CATSYTGEQYF. The CDR3 nucleotides read TGTGCCACCAGTTATACCGGCGAGCAGTACTTC.

V and J are TRBV28 and TRBJ2-3; TRBD2 matches at 9 bases. The V gene's germline CDR1 is MDHEN and CDR2 SYDVKM. The CDR3 is 16 amino acids. J lost 4 bases, V lost 5 bases, and 10 bases had no gene match. The CDR3 loop reads CASSPIAGETADTQYF. The CDR3 nucleotides read TGTGCCAGCAGTCCTATAGCGGGAGAGACCGCAGATACGCAGTATTTT.

By share of the sample, this clone is medium-sized (0.01 to 0.1%). Just one base apart from a much larger clone, this may be a read error. The chain has TRBV27 and TRBJ1-4; no definite D call. V lost 3 bases and J 6 bases, leaving 11 bases between the germline ends. Germline V gene lookup returns CDR1 MNHEY and CDR2 SMNVEV (reference sequence). CDR3 size: 14 residues. The CDR3 coding sequence is TGTGCCAGCAGTTTGGACCATCCGGATGAAAAACTGTTTTTT. It yields the protein CASSLDHPDEKLFF. Filled out from reference TRBV27 and TRBJ1-4, the complete variable domain reads EAQVTQNPRYLITVTGKKLTVTCSQNMNHEYMSWYRQDPGLGLRQIYYSMNVEVTDKGDVPEGYKVSRKEKRNFPLILESPSPNQTSLYFCASSLDHPDEKLFFGSGTQLSVL.

This clone occurred many times. This sequence joins TRBV6-4 and TRBJ2-3; TRBD1 matches 9 bases. Losses at the gene ends were 6 bases for V and 0 bases for J; bases not matched to a gene: 4. The CDR3 runs 15 residues. Germline assignment: CDR1 MRHNA and CDR2 SNTAGT. The CDR3 bases are TGTGCCAGCAGCTCCGGGACAGGGAGCACAGATACGCAGTATTTT. Protein product: CASSSGTGSTDTQYF.

This clone came up many times. The chain has TRBV5-1 and TRBJ2-1; 8 nucleotides line up with TRBD2. V was pared by 7 bases and J by 7 bases, with 7 bases of the junction left unmatched. Germline V CDR1 and CDR2: SGHRS, YFSETQ. This CDR3 has 13 residues. CDR3 nucleotide sequence: TGCGCCAGCGGACGGGGGGGCCCGAATGAGCAGTTCTTC. Protein sequence: CASGRGGPNEQFF.

This clone occurred many times. CDR3 sequence: CASSPIAGDNYNEQFF. CDR3 bases: TGTGCCAGCAGCCCAATAGCGGGAGACAACTACAATGAGCAGTTCTTC. This chain links TRBV5-4 with TRBJ2-1; 9 positions agree with TRBD2. The CDR3 extends over 16 amino acids. V lost 4 bases, J lost 3 bases, and 8 bases stayed unmatched. The germline V gene encodes CDR1 SGHNT and CDR2 YYREEE (reference sequence).

This clone was counted ten times or more. A read error is likely, as this CDR3 ends without the conserved phenylalanine or tryptophan. The V and J genes are TRBV5-4 and TRBJ1-1; D perhaps matches TRBD1 (6 bases). Germline loops: CDR1 SGHNT, CDR2 YYREEE (reference sequence). The CDR3 runs 15 residues. V was pared by 0 bases and J by 0 bases, with 9 bases between. CDR3 in amino acids: CASSLAGQLNTEAFL. As DNA, the CDR3 is TGTGCCAGCAGCTTGGCCGGACAGTTGAACACTGAAGCTTTCCTT.

This clone has a count of ten or more. The V call is TRBV7-9, the J call TRBJ1-1, with a weak D call TRBD1 (5 bases). V lost 4 bases to trimming and J lost 0 bases, with 12 bases between them. Per the germline V gene, CDR1 is SEHNR and CDR2 is FQNEAQ (reference sequence). The CDR3 is 15 residues long. The DNA of the CDR3 is TGTGCCAGCAGCTCGGAGGGCAGGGTGAACACTGAAGCTTTCTTT. This translates into CASSSEGRVNTEAFF.

This clone came up many times. The chain is built from TRBV28 and TRBJ2-7; 10 bases agree with TRBD2. The CDR3 has 15 amino acids. CDR1 is MDHEN and CDR2 is SYDVKM in the germline V gene. J gave up 7 bases and V 2 bases, and 8 bases lay outside the gene matches. The CDR3 nucleotides are TGTGCCAGCAGTTTAGTTTCTAGCGGGAGTAGGGAGCAGTACTTC. This sequence encodes CASSLVSSGSREQYF. The entire variable domain, with the rest obtained from reference TRBV28 and TRBJ2-7, is as follows: DVKVTQSSRYLVKRTGEKVFLECVQDMDHENMFWYRQDPGLGLRLIYFSYDVKMKEKGDIPEGYSVSREKKERFSLILESASTNQTSMYLCASSLVSSGSREQYFGPGTRLTVT.